The 17 T cell receptor beta chains below all came from one sample that was sequenced in a study of T cell responses to AZD1222 COVID-19 vaccine. Sequenced by immunoSEQ multiplex PCR; TCRdb stores in-frame clones only, minus some. The profile shows around 120,000 clones, about 85% of them singletons. The sample here was peripheral blood, taken on day 0 of AZD1222 vaccination. The receptors were sampled from an adult in good health.

The rearrangement joins TRBV10-3 to TRBJ2-7, with D unresolved. CDR3 length: 13 amino acids. Germline lookup yields CDR1 ENHRY and CDR2 SYGVKD. V dropped 11 bases and J dropped 3 bases, with 17 bases sitting between them. CDR3 sequence reads: CAAKVGQDYEQYF. DNA for the CDR3: TGTGCCGCCAAGGTCGGCCAGGACTACGAGCAGTACTTC.

V is TRBV6-5 and J is TRBJ1-3; D ambiguous. V was pared by 6 bases and J by 4 bases, with 10 bases between. CDR1 MNHEY and CDR2 SVGAGI come from the germline V gene. CDR3 size: 13 residues. CDR3 in amino acids: CASSTIGGNTIYF. Here the CDR3 DNA reads TGTGCCAGCAGCACTATCGGGGGAAACACCATATATTTT.

The chain uses TRBV6-4 and TRBJ1-5, with TRBD1 matching over 10 bases. CDR1 MRHNA and CDR2 SNTAGT come from the germline V gene. The CDR3 loop spans 17 amino acids. Losses at the gene ends were 1 base for V and 7 bases for J; bases not matched to a gene: 10. The CDR3 DNA is TGTGCCAGCAGTGACTGGACAGGGGGTTCGGGGGGCCAGCCCCAGCATTTT. It codes for CASSDWTGGSGGQPQHF.

This clone was detected a few times. The gene calls are TRBV9 and TRBJ2-1; 8 bases fit TRBD1. The germline V gene encodes CDR1 SGDLS and CDR2 YYNGEE. The CDR3 sequence is 15 residues long. The V segment lost 0 bases and the J segment 4 bases; nucleotides outside the gene matches: 3. The CDR3 here is CASSVAGQEYNEQFF. CDR3 DNA: TGTGCCAGCAGCGTAGCGGGACAGGAGTACAATGAGCAGTTCTTC.

The rearrangement uses TRBV12-3 or TRBV12-4 and TRBJ2-7; D is unresolved. The CDR3 length is 13 residues. Trimming removed 3 bases at V and 3 bases at J, with 9 bases between. CDR3 protein: CASSLGGFYEQYF. The CDR3, as DNA: TGTGCCAGCAGTTTGGGTGGGTTCTACGAGCAGTACTTC.

This chain connects TRBV7-9 to TRBJ2-7, with a tentative D call TRBD2 (5 bases). The germline V gene encodes CDR1 SEHNR and CDR2 FQNEAQ (reference sequence). Trimming removed 0 bases from V and 4 bases from J, with 13 bases in between. The CDR3 totals 15 residues. CDR3 sequence: CASSLARGPLYEQYF. The DNA for the CDR3 is TGTGCCAGCAGCTTAGCGCGCGGGCCTTTGTACGAGCAGTACTTC. Together with reference TRBV7-9 and TRBJ2-7, the CDR3 gives the full variable domain: DTGVSQNPRHKITKRGQNVTFRCDPISEHNRLYWYRQTLGQGPEFLTYFQNEAQLEKSRLLSDRFSAERPKGSFSTLEIQRTEQGDSAMYLCASSLARGPLYEQYFGPGTRLTVT.

The chain joins TRBV5-6 to TRBJ1-6; D unclear. The CDR3 is made up of 14 amino acids. The ends were cut back, 4 bases at V and 10 bases at J, with 15 bases in the middle. The germline V gene encodes CDR1 SGHDT and CDR2 YYEEEE. The CDR3 bases are TGTGCCAGCAGCGAGACGATTTTTGGGTCACCCCTCCACTTT. Protein: CASSETIFGSPLHF.

J is TRBJ2-1 and V is TRBV6-2 or TRBV6-3; no clear D gene. V was clipped by 2 bases and J by 7 bases, with 9 bases between them. This CDR3 spans 13 amino acids. Germline V lookup: CDR1 MNHEY, CDR2 SVGEGT. Here the CDR3 DNA reads TGTGCCAGCAGTTACCCGGTTCTGAATGAGCAGTTCTTC. Its protein product is CASSYPVLNEQFF.

This chain connects TRBV28 to TRBJ2-7; tentative D call: TRBD1 (5 bases). This CDR3 is 13 amino acids long. Germline CDR1 is MDHEN and CDR2 is SYDVKM. With 6 bases removed from V and 5 bases from J, the gap between germline ends came to 14 bases. This chain's CDR3 is CASSYDSTDEQYF. CDR3 in DNA: TGTGCCAGCAGCTATGACAGTACGGACGAGCAGTACTTC.

The J gene is TRBJ1-6, the V gene TRBV3-1 (or the pseudogene TRBV3-2); D gene unclear. Trimming pared 1 base from V and 10 bases from J, leaving 20 bases between. Germline V gives CDR1 LGHDT, CDR2 YNNKEL (reference sequence). The CDR3 spans 17 residues. CDR3 DNA: TGTGCCAGCAGCCAAGGAGTATGGCAAGGGAATCAGTCACCCCTCCACTTT. It is translated as CASSQGVWQGNQSPLHF.

The chain combines TRBV5-1 with TRBJ1-1, with D tentatively TRBD1 (6 bases). The CDR3 covers 15 residues. Trimming shortened V by 1 base and J by 0 bases, and 10 bases separated the two germline ends. The germline V gene encodes CDR1 SGHRS and CDR2 YFSETQ. The CDR3 protein is CASSLYGGMNTEAFF. The CDR3 nucleotides are TGCGCCAGCAGCTTGTATGGGGGCATGAACACTGAAGCTTTCTTT. The full variable domain, its missing parts supplied by reference TRBV5-1 and TRBJ1-1, is KAGVTQTPRYLIKTRGQQVTLSCSPISGHRSVSWYQQTPGQGLQFLFEYFSETQRNKGNFPGRFSGRQFSNSRSEMNVSTLELGDSALYLCASSLYGGMNTEAFFGQGTRLTVV.

The chain joins TRBV7-8 to TRBJ1-4, with 7 bases matching TRBD1. J was trimmed by 14 bases and V by 5 bases; bases with no gene match: 14. The germline V gene encodes CDR1 SGHVS and CDR2 FQNEAQ. The CDR3 has 14 amino acids. CDR3 amino acids: CASSPRATGSLLFF. CDR3 sequence (DNA): TGTGCCAGCAGCCCGCGCGCGACAGGGTCTCTCCTGTTTTTT.

The chain joins TRBV7-2 to TRBJ2-4, with unresolved D. The CDR3 contains 13 residues. V shed 4 bases and J shed 9 bases, with 13 bases lying between them. Germline V gene sequence: CDR1 SGHTA, CDR2 FQGNSA. For the CDR3, the DNA is TGTGCCAGCAGCTGGTCCAGGTCAAGCATTCAGTACTTC. Translating it yields CASSWSRSSIQYF.

The chain links TRBV28 to TRBJ2-7; D is perhaps TRBD2 (6 bases). Germline CDR1 MDHEN, CDR2 SYDVKM. Trimming took off 6 bases at V and 5 bases at J, with 20 bases between the two ends. The CDR3 loop spans 15 amino acids. The DNA for the CDR3 is TGTGCCAGCAGCTCAGAGGAGGGTTACCGCCACGAGCAGTACTTC. Translated, it gives CASSSEEGYRHEQYF. The full variable domain, completed using reference TRBV28 and TRBJ2-7, is DVKVTQSSRYLVKRTGEKVFLECVQDMDHENMFWYRQDPGLGLRLIYFSYDVKMKEKGDIPEGYSVSREKKERFSLILESASTNQTSMYLCASSSEEGYRHEQYFGPGTRLTVT.

The gene calls are TRBV9 and TRBJ1-6; D gene unclear. This CDR3 region has 14 residues. V was clipped by 3 bases and J by 4 bases, with 8 bases between them. Germline CDR1 is SGDLS and CDR2 is YYNGEE. The CDR3 DNA reads as TGTGCCAGCAGCGACGAACAATATAATTCACCCCTCCACTTT. Translating it yields CASSDEQYNSPLHF.

The CDR3 DNA reads TGTGCCAGCAGTTACGAGGGACGGAGCAATCAGCCCCAGCATTTT. This encodes CASSYEGRSNQPQHF. V is TRBV6-5 and J is TRBJ1-5; perhaps TRBD1 as D (5 bases). V lost 2 bases, J lost 1 base, and 9 bases lay in between. Germline assignment: CDR1 MNHEY and CDR2 SVGAGI. There are 15 residues in the CDR3.

The gene calls are TRBV7-9 and TRBJ2-7; 9 nucleotides match TRBD1. CDR3 length: 14 amino acids. After removal of 1 base from V and 6 bases from J, the junction contained 4 bases not matched to a gene. Per germline, CDR1 SEHNR and CDR2 FQNEAQ (reference sequence). CDR3 in amino acids: CASSLVGTGSEQYF. CDR3 coding DNA: TGTGCCAGCAGCTTAGTAGGGACAGGGTCCGAGCAGTACTTC.